The present TCR beta chain was sequenced within a study of shared clonotypes between healthy human individuals. About this clone: Its antigen is still unknown.

Study outcomes and limitations: Generation probabilities were higher for clonotypes shared across all four sorted-subset donors than for unshared ones. Naive CD4 clonotype sharing across several donors was 4% to 5%.

CDR3 length equals 14 residues. CDR1 is SGHNT, CDR2 YYREEE, per germline (reference sequence). V lost 4 bases and J lost 3; bases outside the gene matches: 5. The authors distributed each subset's genomic DNA evenly over several immunoSEQ plates. The assay was immunoSEQ multiplex PCR, and TCRdb's table has in-frame clones only and misses some. The sample yields around 980,000 clones, around 78% seen once. The TCR was taken from a young man in good health. Some clones in this sample may be carry-over from other donors' samples. The chain joins TRBV5-4 to TRBJ1-1; 8 nucleotides line up with TRBD1. Input material: memory CD4+ T cells from PBMCs. Documented subset: CD45RA-negative fraction. CDR3 in amino acids: CASSRTGRDTEAFF. In DNA, the CDR3 is TGTGCCAGCAGCAGGACAGGGAGGGACACTGAAGCTTTCTTT.